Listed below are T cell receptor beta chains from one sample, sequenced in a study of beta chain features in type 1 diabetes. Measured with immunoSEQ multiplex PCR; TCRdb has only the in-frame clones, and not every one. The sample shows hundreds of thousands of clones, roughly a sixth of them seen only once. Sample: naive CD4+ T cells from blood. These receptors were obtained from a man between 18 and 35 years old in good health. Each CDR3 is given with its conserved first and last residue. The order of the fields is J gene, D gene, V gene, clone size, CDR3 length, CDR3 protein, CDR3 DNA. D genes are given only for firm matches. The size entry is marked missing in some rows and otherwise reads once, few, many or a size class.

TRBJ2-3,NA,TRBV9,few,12,CASSQDRGPQYF,TGTGCCAGCAGCCAGGATCGAGGGCCGCAGTATTTT
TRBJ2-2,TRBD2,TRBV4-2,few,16,CASSQGLREVTGELFF,TGTGCCAGCAGCCAAGGCTTGCGGGAGGTCACCGGGGAGCTGTTTTTT
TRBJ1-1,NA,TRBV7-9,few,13,CASSLKGVPEAFF,TGTGCCAGCAGCCTGAAAGGGGTTCCTGAAGCTTTCTTT
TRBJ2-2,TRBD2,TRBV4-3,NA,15,CASSLIAGGTGELFF,TGCGCCAGCAGCCTAATAGCGGGGGGGACCGGGGAGCTGTTTTTT
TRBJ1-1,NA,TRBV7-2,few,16,CASSLRTLGPNTEAFF,TGTGCCAGCAGCCTAAGGACGCTGGGCCCGAACACTGAAGCTTTCTTT
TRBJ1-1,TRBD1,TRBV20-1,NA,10,CSARDRGAFF,TGCAGTGCCCGTGACAGGGGTGCTTTCTTT
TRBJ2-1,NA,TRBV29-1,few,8,CSGFEQFF,TGCAGCGGGTTTGAGCAGTTCTTC
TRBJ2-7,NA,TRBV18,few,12,CASSLRGYEQYF,TGTGCCAGTTCACTACGGGGCTACGAGCAGTACTTC
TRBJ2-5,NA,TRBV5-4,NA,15,CASSSTGLGQETQYF,TGTGCCAGCAGCTCCACAGGGTTGGGGCAAGAGACCCAGTACTTC
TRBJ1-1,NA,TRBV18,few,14,CASSPWTKNTEAFF,TGTGCCAGCTCACCTTGGACAAAGAACACTGAAGCTTTCTTT
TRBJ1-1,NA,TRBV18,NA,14,CASSLQDPAREAFF,TGTGCCAGCTCCCTACAGGACCCGGCGAGGGAAGCTTTCTTT
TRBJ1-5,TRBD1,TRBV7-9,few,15,CASSSDRGVNQPQHF,TGTGCCAGCAGCTCGGACAGGGGGGTCAATCAGCCCCAGCATTTT
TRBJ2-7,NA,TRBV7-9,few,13,CASSPTGIYEQYF,TGTGCCAGCAGCCCAACGGGGATCTACGAGCAGTACTTC
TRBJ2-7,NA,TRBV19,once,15,CASSIGVAVSYEQYF,TGTGCCAGTAGTATTGGGGTAGCGGTCTCCTACGAGCAGTACTTC
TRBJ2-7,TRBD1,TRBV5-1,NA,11,CASTDRDEQYF,TGCGCCAGTACAGACAGGGACGAGCAGTACTTC
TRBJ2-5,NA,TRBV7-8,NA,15,CASSLGMVSQETQYF,TGTGCCAGCAGCTTAGGGATGGTCTCCCAAGAGACCCAGTACTTC
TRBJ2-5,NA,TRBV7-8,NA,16,CASSPRPGPAQETQYF,TGTGCCAGCAGCCCACGCCCGGGCCCAGCCCAAGAGACCCAGTACTTC
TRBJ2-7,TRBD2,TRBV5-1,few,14,CASSFQGGVYEQYF,TGCGCCAGCAGCTTCCAGGGAGGGGTGTACGAGCAGTACTTC
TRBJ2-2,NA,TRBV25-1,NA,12,CASSEFYGELFF,TGTGCCAGCAGTGAATTTTACGGGGAGCTGTTTTTT
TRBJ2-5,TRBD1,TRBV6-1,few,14,CASSRDRGQETQYF,TGTGCCAGCAGTAGGGACAGGGGCCAAGAGACCCAGTACTTC
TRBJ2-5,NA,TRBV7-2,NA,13,CASTAGGQETQYF,TGTGCCAGTACGGCTGGGGGGCAAGAGACCCAGTACTTC
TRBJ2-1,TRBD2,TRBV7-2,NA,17,CASRPPGLAGGFDEQFF,TGTGCCAGCAGACCTCCGGGACTAGCGGGAGGATTTGATGAGCAGTTCTTC
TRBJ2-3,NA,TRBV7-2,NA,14,CASSFGLGTDTQYF,TGTGCCAGCAGCTTTGGCCTAGGCACAGATACGCAGTATTTT
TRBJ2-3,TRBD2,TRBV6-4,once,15,CASRVMSGSGDTQYF,TGTGCCAGCAGGGTAATGAGCGGGAGTGGGGATACGCAGTATTTT
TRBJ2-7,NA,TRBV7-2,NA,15,CALSKDSDGSYEQYF,TGTGCCCTCTCCAAAGACAGTGATGGGTCCTACGAGCAGTACTTC
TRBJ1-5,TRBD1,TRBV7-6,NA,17,CASSPLTGAVSNQPQHF,TGTGCCAGCAGCCCCCTGACAGGGGCTGTTAGCAATCAGCCCCAGCATTTT
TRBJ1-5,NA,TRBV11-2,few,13,CASSPPQGQPQHF,TGTGCCAGCAGTCCCCCTCAAGGGCAGCCCCAGCATTTT
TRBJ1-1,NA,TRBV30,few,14,CAWSPRQKGTEAFF,TGTGCCTGGAGTCCCCGACAGAAGGGCACTGAAGCTTTCTTT
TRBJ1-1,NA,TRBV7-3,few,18,CASSLTGTRLFTNTEAFF,TGTGCCAGCAGCTTAACGGGGACCCGATTGTTCACGAACACTGAAGCTTTCTTT
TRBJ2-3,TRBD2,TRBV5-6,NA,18,CASSFGTSGSWSTDTQYF,TGTGCCAGCAGCTTTGGGACTAGCGGGAGTTGGAGCACAGATACGCAGTATTTT
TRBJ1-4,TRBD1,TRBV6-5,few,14,CASSARGRFEKLFF,TGTGCCAGCAGTGCCAGGGGGCGCTTTGAAAAACTGTTTTTT
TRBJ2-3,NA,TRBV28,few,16,CASSRFRGAGTDTQYF,TGTGCCAGCAGTCGATTCAGGGGAGCCGGCACAGATACGCAGTATTTT
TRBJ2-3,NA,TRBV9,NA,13,CASSVMGTDTQYF,TGTGCCAGCAGCGTGATGGGCACAGATACGCAGTATTTT
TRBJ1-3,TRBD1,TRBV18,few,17,CASSLSGQGLTGNTIYF,TGTGCCAGCTCACTGTCCGGACAGGGACTGACTGGAAACACCATATATTTT
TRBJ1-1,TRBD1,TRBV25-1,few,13,CASRGQGASEAFF,TGTGCCAGCCGGGGACAGGGGGCTTCTGAAGCTTTCTTT
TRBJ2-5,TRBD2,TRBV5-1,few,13,CASSFGTSETQYF,TGCGCCAGCAGCTTCGGGACTAGCGAGACCCAGTACTTC
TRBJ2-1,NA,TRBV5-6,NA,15,CASSLWARPYNEQFF,TGTGCCAGCAGCTTGTGGGCGCGACCATACAATGAGCAGTTCTTC
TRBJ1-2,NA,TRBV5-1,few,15,CASSLRDKINYGYTF,TGCGCCAGCAGCCTCCGGGATAAGATCAACTATGGCTACACCTTC
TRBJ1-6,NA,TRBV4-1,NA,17,CASSQGAASSYNSPLHF,TGCGCCAGCAGCCAAGGGGCCGCCAGCTCCTATAATTCACCCCTCCACTTT
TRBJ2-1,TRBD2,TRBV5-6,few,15,CASSLAPGGPNEQFF,TGTGCCAGCAGCTTGGCTCCGGGAGGGCCCAATGAGCAGTTCTTC
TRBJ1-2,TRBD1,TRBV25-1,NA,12,CASSFQGVGYTF,TGTGCCAGCAGTTTTCAGGGGGTTGGCTACACCTTC
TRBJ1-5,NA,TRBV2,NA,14,CASSETHPDQPQHF,TGTGCCAGCAGTGAAACCCACCCGGATCAGCCCCAGCATTTT